These T cell receptor beta chains were read from a single sample in a study of post-analysis software for immune sequencing data. TCRdb re-called the PCR reads with MiXCR, one entry per CDR3 protein. The table records 400,000 to 500,000 distinct CDR3 sequences, less than 40% of them present only once. The sequencing sample was made of blood. These receptors came from a girl aged 2 to 10 with multiple sclerosis. Both conserved end residues are part of each CDR3. A D gene is named only where the DNA matches it firmly. Not all rows give a size; the values are once, few, many and, for expanded clones, a class.

abundance: -
j_gene: TRBJ1-4
v_gene: TRBV11-2
d_gene: TRBD1
CDR3aa: CASSPLRDRGREKLFF
CDR3nt: TGTGCCAGCAGCCCACTCCGGGACAGGGGAAGAGAAAAACTGTTTTTT

abundance: -
j_gene: TRBJ1-5
v_gene: TRBV6-5
d_gene: TRBD1
CDR3aa: CASRGQFSNQPQHF
CDR3nt: TGTGCCAGCAGGGGACAGTTTAGCAATCAGCCCCAGCATTTT

abundance: -
j_gene: TRBJ2-7
v_gene: TRBV6-1
d_gene: -
CDR3aa: CASSARPTDWRTYEQYF
CDR3nt: TGTGCCAGCAGTGCACGCCCGACAGATTGGCGGACCTACGAGCAGTACTTC

abundance: -
j_gene: TRBJ2-3
v_gene: TRBV20-1
d_gene: -
CDR3aa: CSATLPADTQYF
CDR3nt: TGCAGTGCTACTCTTCCGGCAGATACGCAGTATTTT

abundance: -
j_gene: TRBJ2-3
v_gene: TRBV20-1
d_gene: -
CDR3aa: CSARELWDFSTDTQYF
CDR3nt: TGCAGTGCTAGAGAGTTATGGGACTTTAGCACAGATACGCAGTATTTT

abundance: -
j_gene: TRBJ2-7
v_gene: TRBV5-1
d_gene: -
CDR3aa: CASSLSTAGSEQYF
CDR3nt: TGCGCCAGCAGCTTGTCTACAGCTGGTTCGGAGCAGTACTTC

abundance: -
j_gene: TRBJ1-2
v_gene: TRBV6-5
d_gene: TRBD1
CDR3aa: CTSSYGTAGEGYTF
CDR3nt: TGTACCAGCAGTTACGGGACAGCGGGCGAGGGCTACACCTTC

abundance: few
j_gene: TRBJ2-5
v_gene: TRBV10-1
d_gene: -
CDR3aa: CASSVRVGKTQYF
CDR3nt: TGCGCCAGCAGTGTTAGAGTGGGGAAGACCCAGTACTTC

abundance: -
j_gene: TRBJ1-2
v_gene: TRBV20-1
d_gene: -
CDR3aa: CSARAPPYGYTF
CDR3nt: TGCAGTGCTAGAGCCCCCCCCTATGGCTACACCTTC

abundance: few
j_gene: TRBJ1-2
v_gene: TRBV12-3/TRBV12-4
d_gene: -
CDR3aa: CASKEWGLNYGYTF
CDR3nt: TGTGCCAGCAAGGAGTGGGGCCTTAACTATGGCTACACCTTC

abundance: few
j_gene: TRBJ2-7
v_gene: TRBV28
d_gene: -
CDR3aa: CASSLISVGQRTYEQYF
CDR3nt: TGTGCCAGCAGTTTAATCTCAGTAGGACAACGGACCTACGAGCAGTACTTC